This entry lists 15 T cell receptor beta chains sequenced from one sample in a study of a mutant IDH1 vaccine in newly diagnosed glioma. Time point in this sample: week 35, safety follow-up. The investigators gave 300 ug of mutant IDH1 20-mer peptide in each vaccine dose, together with topical imiquimod. Clones were read by immunoSEQ multiplex PCR, and TCRdb kept only the in-frame ones, dropping some. The sample consists of roughly 69,000 clones, about 87% of them appearing once. These TCRs' antigens remain unknown. The sequencing used PBMCs, collected from a glioma patient whose treatment included an IDH1 peptide vaccine. Receptor source: a man in his thirties or forties with glioma.

The genes are TRBV6-1 and TRBJ1-2; 7 positions agree with TRBD1. This CDR3 contains 15 residues. Per germline, CDR1 MNHNS and CDR2 SASEGT. The J segment lost 4 bases and the V segment lost 6 bases, leaving 11 bases of the junction unmatched. The CDR3: CASRGDGTDGYGYTF. CDR3 coding DNA: TGTGCCAGCAGGGGGGACGGGACAGACGGCTATGGCTACACCTTC.

V usage is TRBV21-1 and J usage is TRBJ2-1; TRBD2 was called by the table and not checked on the DNA. TRBV21-1 is marked as a pseudogene. The CDR3 is 15 residues long. The CDR3 loop reads CASSIIQTMANEQFF. The CDR3 nucleotides are TGTGCCAGCAGCATTATCCAGACTATGGCCAATGAGCAGTTCTTC.

The chain combines TRBV11-3 with TRBJ2-7; 11 bases fit TRBD1. The V gene end was trimmed by 5 bases and the J gene end by 3 bases; junction bases not matched to a gene: 3. Germline V lookup: CDR1 SGHNT, CDR2 YENEEA. This CDR3 is built from 14 residues. The CDR3 loop reads CASSPGQGDYEQYF. CDR3 sequence (DNA): TGTGCCAGCAGCCCGGGACAGGGGGACTACGAGCAGTACTTC.

This chain uses TRBV10-3 with TRBJ2-3; 10 nucleotides line up with TRBD2. Germline V gene sequence: CDR1 ENHRY, CDR2 SYGVKD. This CDR3 spans 16 amino acids. V dropped 8 bases and J dropped 0; count of bases not matched to a gene: 8. Here the CDR3 DNA reads TGTGCCATCGGGGTACTAGCGGGACGTAGCACAGATACGCAGTATTTT. Translated: CAIGVLAGRSTDTQYF.

V and J are TRBV5-4 and TRBJ1-2; no definite D call. The CDR3 has 15 residues. The V gene lost 0 bases and the J gene lost 5 bases, with 14 bases spanning the gap. The germline V gene encodes CDR1 SGHNT and CDR2 YYREEE (reference sequence). CDR3 bases: TGTGCCAGCAGCTTGGAGAGGCCGGACCTATATGGCTACACCTTC. It codes for CASSLERPDLYGYTF.

The chain couples TRBV7-2 to TRBJ2-5; maybe TRBD1 (6 bases). The CDR3 contains 15 residues. Germline V lookup: CDR1 SGHTA, CDR2 FQGNSA. The V end lost 3 bases, the J end lost 5 bases, and 16 bases lay between the germline ends. CDR3 protein: CASSLGDTLLETQYF. The CDR3, as DNA: TGTGCCAGCAGCTTGGGGGACACCCTGTTGGAGACCCAGTACTTC. Full variable domain (missing parts from reference TRBV7-2 and TRBJ2-5): GAGVSQSPSNKVTEKGKDVELRCDPISGHTALYWYRQSLGQGLEFLIYFQGNSAPDKSGLPSDRFSAERTGGSVSTLTIQRTQQEDSAVYLCASSLGDTLLETQYFGPGTRLLVL.

The chain employs TRBV5-4 and TRBJ2-5; no reliable D call. V lost 4 bases to trimming and J lost 4 bases, with 14 bases between them. The CDR3 consists of 14 residues. The germline gives CDR1 SGHNT, CDR2 YYREEE (reference sequence). CDR3 nucleotide sequence: TGTGCCAGCAGCCGATTCGTAGGGCCAGAGACCCAGTACTTC. As protein: CASSRFVGPETQYF.

The V and J genes are TRBV2 and TRBJ2-7; 7 bases align to TRBD1. Germline values: CDR1 SNHLY, CDR2 FYNNEI. CDR3 length: 13 residues. V was pared by 6 bases and J by 1 base, with 3 bases of the junction left unmatched. CDR3 amino acids: CASSATGSYEQYF. Here the CDR3 DNA reads TGTGCCAGCAGCGCGACAGGGTCCTACGAGCAGTACTTC.

This clone appeared a few times. The chain combines TRBV7-2 with TRBJ2-7; 9 nucleotides align to TRBD2. The germline V gene encodes CDR1 SGHTA and CDR2 FQGNSA. The V and J ends lost 4 bases and 7 bases, in that order; junction bases with no gene match: 8. The CDR3 loop spans 14 amino acids. CDR3 sequence: CASSYSGLAREQYF. The CDR3 nucleotides are TGTGCCAGCAGCTACAGCGGACTAGCGCGGGAGCAGTACTTC.

V usage is TRBV7-6 and J usage is TRBJ2-3; weak D call: TRBD1 (5 bases). Trimming pared 2 bases from V and 1 base from J, leaving 10 bases between. Germline assignment: CDR1 SGHVS and CDR2 FNYEAQ. This CDR3 comprises 15 residues. In DNA form, the CDR3 reads TGTGCCAGCAGCTTATCGCTCAGGGGCACAGATACGCAGTATTTT. Protein: CASSLSLRGTDTQYF.

This sequence joins TRBV28 and TRBJ1-5; D unresolved. V was cut by 8 bases and J by 3 bases, with 20 bases left in between. This CDR3 spans 16 amino acids. Looked up from germline, CDR1 is MDHEN and CDR2 is SYDVKM. This CDR3 is CASSMSGSHANQPQHF. The CDR3 nucleotides read TGTGCCAGCTCAATGAGCGGGTCTCACGCCAATCAGCCCCAGCATTTT. Using reference TRBV28 and TRBJ1-5 for the parts outside the CDR3, the full variable domain is DVKVTQSSRYLVKRTGEKVFLECVQDMDHENMFWYRQDPGLGLRLIYFSYDVKMKEKGDIPEGYSVSREKKERFSLILESASTNQTSMYLCASSMSGSHANQPQHFGDGTRLSIL.

CDR3 DNA sequence: TGTGCCAGCAGCCCTCGGACAGGGGTGGACTACGAGCAGTACTTC. As protein: CASSPRTGVDYEQYF. The rearrangement joins TRBV13 to TRBJ2-7, with 9 bases lining up with TRBD1. This CDR3 region has 15 residues. J lost 3 bases, V lost 5 bases, and 8 bases had no gene match. CDR1 and CDR2 (germline): PRHDT, FYEKMQ (reference sequence).

The chain uses TRBV2 and TRBJ2-3; possible D gene TRBD2, 6 bases. V lost 7 bases and J lost 6, with 17 bases in between. Germline CDR1 is SNHLY and CDR2 is FYNNEI. The CDR3 is made up of 14 amino acids. CDR3 nucleotides: TGTGCCAGCACCGGGGGTCCTCGGGCGGATACGCAGTATTTT. It codes for CASTGGPRADTQYF.

The chain carries TRBV9 and TRBJ2-5; TRBD2 matches 8 bases. With 0 bases clipped from V and 4 bases from J, the junction kept 2 bases outside the gene matches. From germline, CDR1 is SGDLS and CDR2 YYNGEE. The CDR3 has 14 amino acids. Here the CDR3 DNA reads TGTGCCAGCAGCGTAGACGCGGGAGGAGAGACCCAGTACTTC. Translating it yields CASSVDAGGETQYF.

This clone was detected a few times. The J gene is TRBJ1-1, the V gene TRBV14, with D possibly being TRBD1 (5 bases). V was cut by 2 bases and J by 8 bases, with 12 bases left in between. The germline CDR1 and CDR2 sequences are SGHDN and FVKESK. This CDR3 contains 13 residues. The CDR3 reads CASSQLRDGEAFF. The CDR3 bases are TGTGCCAGCAGCCAACTTCGGGACGGAGAAGCTTTCTTT.